The clone carrying this T cell receptor beta chain was detected ten times or more. Its cognate antigen is unknown. This specimen comes from a study of T-cell memory formation after mild COVID-19. Whole-study results and caveats: CM and EM subsets held most contracting CD4+ clones; EMRA held CD8+ ones. In second-wave clones peaking day 37, SARS-CoV-2 specificity remained unconfirmed. A second wave expanding day 15 to 37 was CD4+-biased; contracting clones were balanced.

CDR1 is SGHTA, CDR2 FQGNSA, per germline. V dropped 5 bases and J dropped 2; count of bases not matched to a gene: 6. The CDR3 totals 15 residues. The authors produced TCR alpha and TCR beta cDNA libraries with sample barcodes and UMIs by 5'RACE using constant-segment primers. TCRdb called the 5' RACE reads again in MiXCR, with one record for every CDR3 protein. The repertoire holds roughly 35,000 distinct CDR3 sequences, with under 25% as singletons. The receptor was isolated from an adult who had mild COVID-19 (a few samples of this study predate the infection). Cell type and time point are not known. This chain links TRBV7-2 with TRBJ1-1; the match to TRBD1 covers 9 bases. Sequenced material: PBMCs or a T cell subset sorted from them (not recorded which). The CDR3 coding sequence is TGTGCCAGCAGCATATCGGGACAGGGTAACACTGAAGCTTTCTTT. Amino acids: CASSISGQGNTEAFF.